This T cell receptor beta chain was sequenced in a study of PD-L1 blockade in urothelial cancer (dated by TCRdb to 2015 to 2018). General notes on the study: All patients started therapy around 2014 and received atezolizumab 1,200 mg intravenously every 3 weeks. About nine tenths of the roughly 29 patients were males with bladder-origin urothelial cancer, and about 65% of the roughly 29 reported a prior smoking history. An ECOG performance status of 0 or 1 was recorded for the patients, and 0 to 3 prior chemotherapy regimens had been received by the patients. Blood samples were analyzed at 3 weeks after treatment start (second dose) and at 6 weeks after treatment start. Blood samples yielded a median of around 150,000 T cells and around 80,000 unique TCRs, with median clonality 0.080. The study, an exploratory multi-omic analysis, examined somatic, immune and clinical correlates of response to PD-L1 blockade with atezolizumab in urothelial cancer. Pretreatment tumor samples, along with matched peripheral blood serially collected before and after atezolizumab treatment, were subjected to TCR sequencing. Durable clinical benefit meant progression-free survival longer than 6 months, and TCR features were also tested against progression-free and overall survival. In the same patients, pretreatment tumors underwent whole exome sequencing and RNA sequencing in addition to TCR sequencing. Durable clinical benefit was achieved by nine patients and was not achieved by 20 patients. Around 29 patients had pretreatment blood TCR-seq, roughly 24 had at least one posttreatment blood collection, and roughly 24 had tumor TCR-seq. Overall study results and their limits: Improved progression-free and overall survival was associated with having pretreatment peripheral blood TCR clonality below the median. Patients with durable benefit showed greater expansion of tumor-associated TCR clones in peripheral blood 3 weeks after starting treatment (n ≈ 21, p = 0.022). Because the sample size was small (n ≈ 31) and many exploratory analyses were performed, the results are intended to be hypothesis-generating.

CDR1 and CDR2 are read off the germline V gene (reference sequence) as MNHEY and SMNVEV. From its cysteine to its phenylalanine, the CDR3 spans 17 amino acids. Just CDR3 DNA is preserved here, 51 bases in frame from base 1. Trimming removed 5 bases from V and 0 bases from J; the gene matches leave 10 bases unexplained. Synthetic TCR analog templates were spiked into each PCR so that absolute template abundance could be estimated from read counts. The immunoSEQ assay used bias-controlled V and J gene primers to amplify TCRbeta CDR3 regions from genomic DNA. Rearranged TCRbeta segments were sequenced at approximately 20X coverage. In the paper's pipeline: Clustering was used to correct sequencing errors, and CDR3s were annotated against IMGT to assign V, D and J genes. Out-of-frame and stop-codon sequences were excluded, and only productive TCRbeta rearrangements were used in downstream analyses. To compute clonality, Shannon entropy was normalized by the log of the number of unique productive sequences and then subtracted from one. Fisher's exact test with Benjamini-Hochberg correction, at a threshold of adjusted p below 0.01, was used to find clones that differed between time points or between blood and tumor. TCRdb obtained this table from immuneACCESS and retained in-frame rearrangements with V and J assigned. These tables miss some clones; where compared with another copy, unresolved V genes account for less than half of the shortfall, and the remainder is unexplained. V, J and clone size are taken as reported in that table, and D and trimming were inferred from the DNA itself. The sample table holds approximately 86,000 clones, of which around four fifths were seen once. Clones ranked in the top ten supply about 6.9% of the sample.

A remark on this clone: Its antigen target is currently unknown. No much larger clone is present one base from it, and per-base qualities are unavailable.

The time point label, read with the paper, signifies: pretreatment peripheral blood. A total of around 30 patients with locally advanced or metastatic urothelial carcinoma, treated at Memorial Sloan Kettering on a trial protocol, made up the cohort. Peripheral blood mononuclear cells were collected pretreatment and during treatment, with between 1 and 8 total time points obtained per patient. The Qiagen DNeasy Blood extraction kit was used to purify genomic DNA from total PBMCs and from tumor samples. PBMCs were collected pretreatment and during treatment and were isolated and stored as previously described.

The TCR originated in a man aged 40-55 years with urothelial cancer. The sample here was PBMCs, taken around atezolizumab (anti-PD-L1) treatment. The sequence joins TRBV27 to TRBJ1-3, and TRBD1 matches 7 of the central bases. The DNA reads TGTGCCAGCAGTCCCAGGACAGGACAGCACTCTGGAAACACCATATATTTT. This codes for CASSPRTGQHSGNTIYF.